This TCR beta chain is drawn from a study of beta chain features in type 1 diabetes. The entirety of the isolated RNA underwent reverse transcription, so expressed TCRB transcripts were sequenced. The repertoire was sequenced with immunoSEQ multiplex PCR; TCRdb's copy has only in-frame clones and lacks some. The sample lists 140,000 to 150,000 clones, under 60% occurring once. V was cut by 5 bases and J by 0 bases, with 10 bases left in between. CDR1 is SEHNR and CDR2 is FQNEAQ in the germline V gene (reference sequence). The CDR3 sequence is 15 residues long. About 120 mL of blood, on average, came from one heparinised draw per donor. Cell sorting via CD45RO/CCR7/CD25/CD127/CD95/CD27 was performed to obtain CD4+ naive, central memory, regulatory and stem cell-like memory cells. All of the sorted populations showed purity greater than 95%. This clone appeared once.

This sequence originates from a man aged 18 to 30 in good health. The J gene is TRBJ1-4, the V gene TRBV7-9, with D possibly matching TRBD1 (5 bases). The sample was Tregs from blood. The CDR3 DNA sequence: TGTGCCAGCAGCGAACGACAGACAACTAATGAAAAACTGTTTTTT. As protein: CASSERQTTNEKLFF.